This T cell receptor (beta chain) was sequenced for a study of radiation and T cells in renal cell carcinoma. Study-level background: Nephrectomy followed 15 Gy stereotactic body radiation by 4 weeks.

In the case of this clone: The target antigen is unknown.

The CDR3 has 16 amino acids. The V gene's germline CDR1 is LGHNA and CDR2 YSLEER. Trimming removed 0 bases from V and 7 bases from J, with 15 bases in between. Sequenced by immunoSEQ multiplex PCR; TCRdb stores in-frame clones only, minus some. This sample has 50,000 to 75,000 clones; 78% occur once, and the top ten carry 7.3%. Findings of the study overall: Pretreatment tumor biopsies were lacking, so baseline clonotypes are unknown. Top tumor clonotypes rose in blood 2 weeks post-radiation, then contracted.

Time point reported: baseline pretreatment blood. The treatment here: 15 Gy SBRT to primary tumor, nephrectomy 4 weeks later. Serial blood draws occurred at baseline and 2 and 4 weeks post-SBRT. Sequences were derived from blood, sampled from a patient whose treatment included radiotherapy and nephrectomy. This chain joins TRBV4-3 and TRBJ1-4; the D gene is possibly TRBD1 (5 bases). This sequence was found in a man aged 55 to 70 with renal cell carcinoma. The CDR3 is CASSQEYGGNGEKLFF. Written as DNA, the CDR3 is TGCGCCAGCAGCCAAGAATACGGGGGAAATGGTGAAAAACTGTTTTTT.